The clone carrying this T cell receptor (beta chain) was detected only a few times. These data belong to a study of immune characterization of retroperitoneal liposarcoma. This CDR3 has 17 residues. Deletions cut 5 bases from V and 5 bases from J, with 22 bases between. Germline values: CDR1 MNHNY, CDR2 SVGAGI (reference sequence). TCRdb fed the PCR reads into MiXCR, producing one record per CDR3 protein. The sample records roughly 2,400 distinct CDR3 sequences, roughly 49% being singletons. The sample consisted of tumor tissue. The receptor was isolated from a female donor with retroperitoneal liposarcoma. This rearrangement joins TRBV6-6 to TRBJ2-1, with a possible D match to TRBD2 (5 bases). The CDR3 nucleotides read TGTGCCAGCAGTCCGCTTTTGGGTTTGCCCGGGGACAATGAGCAGTTCTTC. This gives the protein CASSPLLGLPGDNEQFF.